Below are 26 T cell receptor beta chains sequenced from a single sample in a study of HIV-infected patients and healthy controls. Antiretroviral therapy had run roughly three months, about 14 weeks, before follow-up blood collection. No cell fractionation was done, so the repertoire covers all unsorted peripheral blood T cells. Alpha and beta constant-region primers primed reverse transcription of about 500 ng RNA. Separate chain-specific third strand synthesis with multiplexing indices produced the alpha and beta libraries. TCRdb redid the calling of the 5' RACE reads with MiXCR, one entry per CDR3 protein. The sample carries 19,000 or so distinct CDR3 sequences, about 8.7% recorded once. The specimen comprised blood, sampled during antiretroviral therapy. The origin of the receptors is an adult with HIV infection.

The chain is built from TRBV19 and TRBJ1-1; D not certain. The CDR3 has 13 residues. CDR1 LNHDA and CDR2 SQIVND come from the germline V gene (reference sequence). The V end was cut by 2 bases, the J end by 8 bases, with 12 bases between. This CDR3 reads CASSIPGRDEAFF. The DNA of the CDR3 is TGTGCCAGTAGTATACCGGGCCGCGACGAAGCTTTCTTT.

In this sample, this clonotype turned up many times. The genes are TRBV19 and TRBJ1-1, with TRBD1 as a possible D gene (6 bases). Looked up from germline, CDR1 is LNHDA and CDR2 is SQIVND (reference sequence). Trimming left V 5 bases short and J 7 bases short, with 14 bases between. This CDR3 region has 13 residues. For the CDR3, the DNA is TGTGCCAGTAGTCCTACAGGGTTCGGTGAAGCTTTCTTT. Translating gives CASSPTGFGEAFF.

Many counts were recorded for this clonotype. This chain links TRBV20-1 with TRBJ1-5; D is undetermined. This CDR3 contains 15 residues. From germline, CDR1 is DFQATT and CDR2 SNEGSKA (reference sequence). V was trimmed by 5 bases and J by 0 bases, leaving 14 bases between them. The CDR3 DNA follows: TGCAGTGCTCAGGAGCACAGCGATAGCAATCAGCCCCAGCATTTT. It is translated as CSAQEHSDSNQPQHF.

The sample holds a few counts of this clonotype. The chain carries TRBV4-1 and TRBJ2-3, with D possibly TRBD2 on 6 matching bases. V shed 1 base and J shed 0 bases, with 8 bases lying between them. Looked up from germline, CDR1 is MGHRA and CDR2 is YSYEKL. The CDR3 is made up of 15 amino acids. As DNA, the CDR3 is TGCGCCAGCAGCCAAGTGGGACTGAGCACAGATACGCAGTATTTT. This sequence encodes CASSQVGLSTDTQYF.

This clonotype was seen only a few times. The rearrangement joins TRBV29-1 to TRBJ1-1, with D unresolved. This CDR3 is 13 amino acids long. V was trimmed by 8 bases and J by 7 bases, leaving 20 bases between them. Germline V gene sequence: CDR1 SQVTM, CDR2 ANQGSEA. The DNA of the CDR3 is TGCAGCCACGATGATCCGACCCTACATGAAGCTTTCTTT. Translated: CSHDDPTLHEAFF.

This clonotype was observed many times. The rearrangement uses TRBV4-1 and TRBJ2-5; TRBD2 is a possible D gene (5 bases). This CDR3 is 15 amino acids long. Per germline, CDR1 MGHRA and CDR2 YSYEKL. Trimming left V 1 base short and J 5 bases short, with 14 bases between. The CDR3 region is CASSQGVASSETQYF. The CDR3 DNA follows: TGCGCCAGCAGCCAAGGGGTGGCTAGCTCGGAGACCCAGTACTTC.

Here the CDR3 DNA reads TGCAGCACCTCAACGAACACTGAAGCTTTCTTT. Translation gives CSTSTNTEAFF. The V gene is TRBV29-1, the J gene TRBJ1-1; D call uncertain. Germline CDR1 SQVTM, CDR2 ANQGSEA. V gave up 8 bases and J gave up 1 base, with 8 bases separating them. CDR3 length equals 11 residues.

This chain joins TRBV11-2 and TRBJ1-1, with D tentatively TRBD1 (6 bases). Germline values: CDR1 SGHAT, CDR2 FQNNGV. The V end was cut by 1 base, the J end by 5 bases, with 14 bases between. The CDR3 has 15 amino acids. The CDR3 region has the DNA TGTGCCAGCAGCTTAGTACGGGGGCGAGGGACTGAAGCTTTCTTT. Encoded protein: CASSLVRGRGTEAFF.

The chain is built from TRBV5-1 and TRBJ1-1; the match to TRBD1 covers 10 bases. The germline CDR1 and CDR2 sequences are SGHRS and YFSETQ. V was pared by 4 bases and J by 5 bases, with 5 bases of the junction left unmatched. The CDR3 has 14 amino acids. The CDR3 is CASSVGQGVTEAFF. CDR3 DNA sequence: TGCGCCAGCAGCGTCGGACAGGGGGTGACTGAAGCTTTCTTT.

In this sample, this clonotype turned up many times. The chain uses TRBV6-5 and TRBJ1-2; 7 bases are shared with TRBD1. CDR3 length: 13 residues. Trimming took 4 bases from V and 8 from J; bases not matched to a gene: 7. Per germline, CDR1 MNHEY and CDR2 SVGAGI. CDR3 amino acids: CASSWGQMKGYTF. CDR3 DNA: TGTGCCAGCAGTTGGGGACAGATGAAGGGCTACACCTTC.

This clonotype was seen many times. CDR3 in DNA: TGTGCCAGCAGCGTAGAGGGACAGAGTAATGAAAAACTGTTTTTT. This encodes CASSVEGQSNEKLFF. This sequence joins TRBV9 and TRBJ1-4, with TRBD1 matching 7 bases. The germline V gene has CDR1 SGDLS and CDR2 YYNGEE. The CDR3 spans 15 residues. After removal of 0 bases from V and 4 bases from J, the junction contained 3 bases not matched to a gene. The variable domain in full, completed from reference TRBV9 and TRBJ1-4, reads DSGVTQTPKHLITATGQRVTLRCSPRSGDLSVYWYQQSLDQGLQFLIQYYNGEERAKGNILERFSAQQFPDLHSELNLSSLELGDSALYFCASSVEGQSNEKLFFGSGTQLSVL.

This clonotype was detected ten times or more. The gene calls are TRBV10-3 and TRBJ2-3; D is possibly TRBD1 or TRBD2 (5 bases each). In germline, CDR1 is ENHRY, CDR2 SYGVKD. V was trimmed by 2 bases and J by 3 bases, leaving 6 bases between them. The CDR3 is 13 residues long. As DNA, the CDR3 is TGTGCCATCAGTGAGGAGGGGACAGATACGCAGTATTTT. Amino acids: CAISEEGTDTQYF.

This clonotype was recorded at least ten times. This rearrangement joins TRBV7-7 to TRBJ2-2; D unclear. CDR1 is SSHAT, CDR2 FNYEAQ, per germline (reference sequence). The CDR3 contains 13 residues. The CDR3 region has the DNA TGTGCTACACCGGACGGGAACACCGGGGAGCTGTTTTTT. It specifies CATPDGNTGELFF.

This clonotype was observed many times. The J gene is TRBJ2-3, the V gene TRBV10-3; D is perhaps TRBD2 (7 bases). The CDR3 contains 14 residues. V dropped 8 bases and J dropped 0 bases, with 12 bases sitting between them. Per the germline V gene, CDR1 is ENHRY and CDR2 is SYGVKD. DNA of the CDR3: TGTGCCATCGCGGGGGCGACTAGCACAGATACGCAGTATTTT. Translated, it gives CAIAGATSTDTQYF.

The genes are TRBV2 and TRBJ1-1; 9 bases line up with TRBD1. The length of the CDR3 is 14 residues. With V trimmed by 6 bases and J by 5 bases, 7 bases remained unmatched. Germline assignment: CDR1 SNHLY and CDR2 FYNNEI. The CDR3 DNA is TGTGCCAGCAGCCGTGGGGGGACAGGGACTGAAGCTTTCTTT. Protein: CASSRGGTGTEAFF.

This clonotype was seen ten or more times. This chain joins TRBV20-1 and TRBJ2-3; 10 bases match TRBD1. CDR1 and CDR2 from the germline V gene are DFQATT and SNEGSKA (reference sequence). J gave up 5 bases and V 5 bases, and 10 bases lay outside the gene matches. This CDR3 comprises 15 residues. The CDR3 bases are TGCAGTGCTTCTTTAGACAGGGGGCTCCGAGATACGCAGTATTTT. It translates to CSASLDRGLRDTQYF.

This clonotype appeared a few times. This rearrangement joins TRBV11-1 to TRBJ2-2, with a tentative D call TRBD2 (6 bases). V dropped 3 bases and J dropped 3 bases, with 11 bases sitting between them. Per germline, CDR1 SGHAT and CDR2 FQDESV (reference sequence). The CDR3 spans 15 residues. The CDR3 nucleotides read TGTGCCAGCAGCTTTCACGGGGGTTACACCGGGGAGCTGTTTTTT. Its protein product is CASSFHGGYTGELFF. Full variable domain (rest looked up from reference TRBV11-1 and TRBJ2-2): EAEVAQSPRYKITEKSQAVAFWCDPISGHATLYWYRQILGQGPELLVQFQDESVVDDSQLPKDRFSAERLKGVDSTLKIQPAELGDSAMYLCASSFHGGYTGELFFGEGSRLTVL.

The rearrangement joins TRBV19 to TRBJ1-6; D may be TRBD1 (5 bases). This CDR3 comprises 12 residues. V was trimmed by 3 bases and J by 9 bases, leaving 6 bases between them. From germline, CDR1 is LNHDA and CDR2 SQIVND (reference sequence). Here the CDR3 reads CASSIDSSPLHF. In DNA form, the CDR3 reads TGTGCCAGTAGTATCGACAGTTCACCCCTCCACTTT.

This clonotype was seen only once. This rearrangement joins TRBV7-9 to TRBJ2-5; D unresolved. Between the trimmed V and J ends, which lost 1 base and 0 bases, there was a span of 6 bases. CDR3 size: 14 residues. Germline CDR1 SEHNR, CDR2 FQNEAQ (reference sequence). CDR3 coding DNA: TGTGCCAGCAGCTTAGAACGGTACCAAGAGACCCAGTACTTC. It translates to CASSLERYQETQYF.

This clonotype was detected many times. The rearrangement uses TRBV19 and TRBJ1-1, with unresolved D. In germline, CDR1 is LNHDA, CDR2 SQIVND (reference sequence). The CDR3 sequence is 12 residues long. V was trimmed by 3 bases and J by 14 bases, leaving 16 bases between them. The CDR3 spells CASSIIGQRSFF. CDR3 DNA sequence: TGTGCCAGTAGTATTATCGGCCAAAGGAGCTTCTTT. Variable domain in full (rest from reference TRBV19 and TRBJ1-1): DGGITQSPKYLFRKEGQNVTLSCEQNLNHDAMYWYRQDPGQGLRLIYYSQIVNDFQKGDIAEGYSVSREKKESFPLTVTSAQKNPTAFYLCASSIIGQRSFFGQGTRLTVV.

The table lists this clonotype with many counts. This sequence joins TRBV5-1 and TRBJ1-1; no clear D. The CDR3 sequence is 14 residues long. The V gene lost 1 base and the J gene lost 1 base, with 8 bases spanning the gap. Germline V gives CDR1 SGHRS, CDR2 YFSETQ. This chain's CDR3 is CASSLMERNTEAFF. The CDR3 bases are TGCGCCAGCAGCTTGATGGAACGGAACACTGAAGCTTTCTTT.

This clonotype was picked up many times. The J gene is TRBJ2-4, the V gene TRBV6-1; D is unresolved. The V gene lost 6 bases and the J gene lost 0 bases, with 18 bases spanning the gap. CDR1 and CDR2 (germline): MNHNS, SASEGT. CDR3 length equals 17 residues. The CDR3 here is CASRKAQAVLAKNIQYF. Here the CDR3 DNA reads TGTGCCAGCAGAAAAGCCCAGGCGGTCCTAGCCAAAAACATTCAGTACTTC.

This clonotype occurred a few times. This sequence joins TRBV4-1 and TRBJ1-2; TRBD1 might be the D (6 bases). The CDR3 extends over 14 amino acids. V gave up 0 bases and J gave up 5 bases, with 10 bases separating them. Germline V gene data show CDR1 as MGHRA and CDR2 as YSYEKL. The CDR3 coding sequence is TGCGCCAGCAGCCAAGATACCGGGACATATGGCTACACCTTC. This codes for CASSQDTGTYGYTF.

The chain carries TRBV20-1 and TRBJ2-3, with 7 bases aligning to TRBD2. Looked up from germline, CDR1 is DFQATT and CDR2 is SNEGSKA (reference sequence). The J segment lost 6 bases and the V segment lost 3 bases, leaving 15 bases of the junction unmatched. The CDR3 loop spans 16 amino acids. The CDR3 loop reads CSASGVVGGGPDTQYF. The CDR3 DNA sequence: TGCAGTGCTAGCGGGGTCGTCGGGGGAGGGCCCGATACGCAGTATTTT.

This clonotype is medium-sized within its sample. The chain carries TRBV7-9 and TRBJ2-1, with D hard to call. The length of the CDR3 is 12 residues. Trimming cost V 5 bases and J 16 bases, with 18 bases left between them. CDR1 is SEHNR, CDR2 FQNEAQ, per germline (reference sequence). The CDR3 DNA follows: TGTGCCAGCAGCCCCGATAAAATTCCAACCTTCTTC. Its protein is CASSPDKIPTFF.

As to this clonotype: As the CDR3 is not closed by the conserved phenylalanine or tryptophan, this likely results from a read error. The J gene is TRBJ2-1, the V gene TRBV6-4, with a weak D call TRBD2 (6 bases). The CDR3 covers 15 residues. V lost 0 bases, J lost 0 bases, and 6 bases lay in between. The germline V gene encodes CDR1 MRHNA and CDR2 SNTAGT. CDR3 sequence (DNA): TGTGCCAGCAGTGACTCTAGCGGCTCCTACAATGAGCAGTTCTTA. Protein: CASSDSSGSYNEQFL.